The 27 T cell receptor beta chains given below trace back to one sample, sequenced in a study of T and B cells in COVID-19 patients. Each TRB amplification used roughly 220-550 ng of genomic DNA from blood. BIOMED2 TRB-A/B primer pools were used in multiplex TRB PCR. In TCRdb, the multiplex PCR reads were re-called with MiXCR into one record per CDR3 protein. This table holds around 30,000 distinct CDR3 sequences, approximately 29% found once. Specimen: blood. The source of these receptors is a human donor who had recovered from COVID-19.

This clonotype was seen only once. V and J are TRBV30 and TRBJ1-5; TRBD1 might be the D (5 bases). The CDR3 is 15 amino acids. The germline V gene has CDR1 GTSNPN and CDR2 SVGIG (reference sequence). Between the trimmed V and J ends, which lost 3 bases and 0 bases, there was a span of 12 bases. The CDR3 loop reads CAWRARGYSNQPQHF. The CDR3 DNA follows: TGTGCCTGGAGAGCGAGGGGCTATAGCAATCAGCCCCAGCATTTT.

Relative to its sample, this clonotype is medium-sized. This chain joins TRBV29-1 and TRBJ1-4; tentative D call: TRBD1 (5 bases). V lost 3 bases to trimming and J lost 6 bases, with 14 bases between them. The length of the CDR3 is 14 residues. Germline V lookup: CDR1 SQVTM, CDR2 ANQGSEA. The CDR3 protein is CSVDGGVNDEKLFF. CDR3 nucleotides: TGCAGCGTTGATGGGGGGGTAAATGATGAAAAACTGTTTTTT.

Ten or more counts support this clonotype. The genes are TRBV19 and TRBJ1-1, with D possibly being TRBD1 (5 bases). Germline V CDR1 and CDR2: LNHDA, SQIVND (reference sequence). The length of the CDR3 is 15 residues. Trimming shortened V by 8 bases and J by 0 bases, and 16 bases separated the two germline ends. This CDR3 reads CASRQRLNMNTEAFF. The CDR3 nucleotides read TGTGCCAGTCGACAGAGGCTTAACATGAACACTGAAGCTTTCTTT.

The rearrangement uses TRBV10-3 and TRBJ1-5; the match to TRBD1 covers 7 bases. J gave up 3 bases and V 7 bases, and 3 bases lay outside the gene matches. The CDR3 sequence is 13 residues long. The germline gives CDR1 ENHRY, CDR2 SYGVKD. CDR3: CAIKGQPNQPQHF. The DNA for the CDR3 is TGTGCCATCAAGGGACAGCCCAATCAGCCCCAGCATTTT.

The genes are TRBV4-3 and TRBJ2-7; D remains unclear. V was shortened by 4 bases and J by 4 bases, with 11 bases between the two germline ends. Germline V gene lookup returns CDR1 LGHNA and CDR2 YSLEER. The CDR3 contains 13 residues. CDR3 DNA: TGCGCCAGCAGCCCCTCCCTACATTACGAGCAGTACTTC. Its translation: CASSPSLHYEQYF.

This clonotype has only a few counts. The V and J genes are TRBV27 and TRBJ2-1, with D maybe TRBD2 (7 bases). Germline CDR1 MNHEY, CDR2 SMNVEV (reference sequence). The CDR3 covers 15 residues. V gave up 4 bases and J gave up 0 bases, with 10 bases separating them. The DNA for the CDR3 is TGTGCCAGCAGTTGGGGGGGCCGCTCCTACAATGAGCAGTTCTTC. Its translation: CASSWGGRSYNEQFF.

This clonotype turned up a few times. The J gene is TRBJ1-5, the V gene TRBV30, with 7 bases aligning to TRBD1. Looked up from germline, CDR1 is GTSNPN and CDR2 is SVGIG (reference sequence). The CDR3 extends over 19 amino acids. V shed 2 bases, J shed 1 base, and the junction held 17 bases outside the gene matches. The CDR3 loop reads CAWSLRPEEGQRSNQPQHF. Here the CDR3 DNA reads TGTGCCTGGAGTTTAAGACCGGAAGAGGGACAGCGGAGCAATCAGCCCCAGCATTTT.

This chain connects TRBV6-2 or TRBV6-3 to TRBJ2-3; a possible D gene is TRBD1 (5 bases). The length of the CDR3 is 15 residues. Germline CDR1 reads MNHEY; CDR2 reads SVGEGT. V was shortened by 2 bases and J by 0 bases, with 9 bases between the two germline ends. CDR3 nucleotides: TGTGCCAGCAGTTACGGGGCGACTAGCACAGATACGCAGTATTTT. Its translation: CASSYGATSTDTQYF.

The V and J genes are TRBV4-2 and TRBJ2-5; D ambiguous. The CDR3 is 15 amino acids. Germline loops: CDR1 LGHNA, CDR2 YNFKEQ. Trimming shortened V by 1 base and J by 1 base, and 10 bases separated the two germline ends. CDR3 sequence reads: CASSQGSRSQETQYF. The DNA for the CDR3 is TGTGCCAGCAGCCAAGGTAGCAGGTCCCAAGAGACCCAGTACTTC.

The chain uses TRBV18 and TRBJ2-6, with a tentative D call TRBD1 (6 bases). From germline, CDR1 is KGHSH and CDR2 LQKENI. This CDR3 has 17 residues. Trimming took off 3 bases at V and 0 bases at J, with 12 bases between the two ends. The CDR3 nucleotides are TGTGCCAGCTCACCTACAGGGTTTAGCTCTGGGGCCAACGTCCTGACTTTC. As protein: CASSPTGFSSGANVLTF.

The gene calls are TRBV6-5 and TRBJ2-1, with no clear D. V lost 4 bases to trimming and J lost 7 bases, with 11 bases between them. This CDR3 contains 13 residues. The germline gives CDR1 MNHEY, CDR2 SVGAGI. The DNA of the CDR3 is TGTGCCAGCAGTTTCCATAGTAGTAATGAGCAGTTCTTC. Protein product: CASSFHSSNEQFF.

On this clonotype itself: With a much larger clone just one base away, this may be a read error. The chain employs TRBV27 and TRBJ2-7, with D possibly being TRBD1 or TRBD2 (5 bases each). Trimming removed 3 bases at V and 6 bases at J, with 12 bases between. Germline CDR1 and CDR2: MNHEY and SMNVEV (reference sequence). There are 13 residues in the CDR3. CDR3 DNA: TGTGCCAGCAGTTTTCAGAGGGGTGGCGAGCAGTACTTC. The encoded protein is CASSFQRGGEQYF.

This clonotype was detected a few times. The rearrangement links TRBV5-1 to TRBJ2-5; D might be TRBD2 (5 bases). CDR1 is SGHRS, CDR2 YFSETQ, per germline. This CDR3 is 13 amino acids long. V was shortened by 4 bases and J by 5 bases, with 12 bases between the two germline ends. The CDR3 region is CASSPAGPETQYF. The CDR3 coding sequence is TGCGCCAGCAGCCCGGCGGGTCCGGAGACCCAGTACTTC.

This clonotype was recorded a few times. The V and J genes are TRBV5-1 and TRBJ2-1; unclear D gene. Germline assignment: CDR1 SGHRS and CDR2 YFSETQ. Trimming left V 5 bases short and J 2 bases short, with 11 bases between. The CDR3 has 14 amino acids. This CDR3 is CASSLGNTYNEQFF. Written as DNA, the CDR3 is TGCGCCAGCAGTTTAGGGAACACCTACAATGAGCAGTTCTTC.

This rearrangement joins TRBV6-5 to TRBJ2-3; 11 bases fit TRBD2. Germline values: CDR1 MNHEY, CDR2 SVGAGI. This CDR3 region has 18 residues. V gave up 6 bases and J gave up 4 bases; unmatched junction bases: 15. CDR3 coding DNA: TGTGCCAGCAGCCCGACACCGAGTAGCGGGAGGGGAGCAGATACGCAGTATTTT. It translates to CASSPTPSSGRGADTQYF.

Only a few counts were recorded for this clonotype. The gene calls are TRBV5-1 and TRBJ2-3; 8 positions match TRBD1. This CDR3 has 17 residues. Per the germline V gene, CDR1 is SGHRS and CDR2 is YFSETQ. V dropped 3 bases and J dropped 1; count of bases not matched to a gene: 10. In nucleotides, the CDR3 is TGCGCCAGCAGCTCCGGGACAGGAGGCTTCGGCACAGATACGCAGTATTTT. As protein: CASSSGTGGFGTDTQYF.

This chain uses TRBV7-9 with TRBJ2-1; a possible D gene is TRBD2 (5 bases). V lost 5 bases and J 5 bases, leaving 13 bases between the germline ends. CDR1 SEHNR and CDR2 FQNEAQ come from the germline V gene (reference sequence). The CDR3 covers 14 residues. CDR3 nucleotides: TGTGCCAGCAGCCCCCCTTCGGAGGACAATGAGCAGTTCTTC. It codes for CASSPPSEDNEQFF. Looking up the rest from reference TRBV7-9 and TRBJ2-1 gives the full variable domain: DTGVSQNPRHKITKRGQNVTFRCDPISEHNRLYWYRQTLGQGPEFLTYFQNEAQLEKSRLLSDRFSAERPKGSFSTLEIQRTEQGDSAMYLCASSPPSEDNEQFFGPGTRLTVL.

This clonotype was seen more than once but under ten times. The V gene is TRBV7-9, the J gene TRBJ2-7; the D gene is possibly TRBD2 (5 bases). This CDR3 region has 12 residues. The germline gives CDR1 SEHNR, CDR2 FQNEAQ (reference sequence). V was clipped by 2 bases and J by 3 bases, with 5 bases between them. DNA of the CDR3: TGTGCCAGCAGCTTAACTAGCTACGAGCAGTACTTC. This gives the protein CASSLTSYEQYF.

For this clonotype: One base away lies a much larger clone, so this may be a sequencing read error. This chain uses TRBV6-5 with TRBJ2-7; D is perhaps TRBD2 (6 bases). Germline CDR1 is MNHEY and CDR2 is SVGAGI. This CDR3 is 14 amino acids long. Trimming cost V 4 bases and J 1 base, with 11 bases left between them. CDR3: CASSWEVYSYEQYF. CDR3 nucleotide sequence: TGTGCCAGCAGTTGGGAGGTATATTCCTACGAGCAGTACTTC.

This clonotype has ten or more counts. V and J are TRBV27 and TRBJ2-3, with D tentatively TRBD1 (6 bases). Germline V CDR1 and CDR2: MNHEY, SMNVEV (reference sequence). The CDR3 spans 15 residues. V was clipped by 5 bases and J by 1 base, with 13 bases between them. CDR3 bases: TGTGCCAGCAGTCTCCAGGGGACCCGCACAGATACGCAGTATTTT. Amino acid sequence: CASSLQGTRTDTQYF.

This clonotype showed up just a few times. This chain joins TRBV12-3 or TRBV12-4 and TRBJ1-3; unclear D gene. Trimming removed 2 bases from V and 3 bases from J, with 8 bases in between. CDR3 length: 14 amino acids. The CDR3 region has the DNA TGTGCCAGCAGTTTAATGTCGGTTGGAAACACCATATATTTT. Translation gives CASSLMSVGNTIYF.

This clonotype was seen ten or more times. The chain couples TRBV29-1 to TRBJ1-1; TRBD1 agrees at 7 bases. In germline, CDR1 is SQVTM, CDR2 ANQGSEA. The junction had 5 bases not matched to a gene; V was cut back by 4 bases and J by 0 bases. CDR3 length: 14 amino acids. CDR3 sequence (DNA): TGCAGCGTTGGGGCCACAGGGGTGAACACTGAAGCTTTCTTT. It translates to CSVGATGVNTEAFF.

This rearrangement joins TRBV29-1 to TRBJ2-1; TRBD2 agrees at 7 bases. Germline trimming cut 6 bases from V and 5 bases from J; bases unmatched to any gene: 13. The CDR3 runs 15 residues. Germline CDR1 SQVTM, CDR2 ANQGSEA. The CDR3 sequence: CSVLGLAGVHNEQFF. The CDR3, as DNA: TGCAGCGTCCTTGGTTTGGCGGGGGTCCACAATGAGCAGTTCTTC.

This clonotype has ten or more counts. V usage is TRBV18 and J usage is TRBJ2-5; D could derive from TRBD1 or TRBD2 (5 bases each). Germline V gives CDR1 KGHSH, CDR2 LQKENI. V was pared by 8 bases and J by 0 bases, with 16 bases between. CDR3 size: 15 residues. The chain's CDR3 is CASVDLRGNQETQYF. The CDR3 nucleotides are TGTGCCAGCGTGGACCTACGGGGCAACCAAGAGACCCAGTACTTC.

The chain recombines TRBV5-5 with TRBJ1-2; D not resolved. Trimming cost V 0 bases and J 2 bases, with 5 bases left between them. The CDR3 is 13 residues long. Germline CDR1 is SGHKS and CDR2 is YYEKEE (reference sequence). CDR3 bases: TGTGCCAGCAGCTTGGACGGGAACTATGGCTACACCTTC. Its translation is CASSLDGNYGYTF.

The chain joins TRBV6-5 to TRBJ1-1; maybe TRBD1 (6 bases). CDR1 MNHEY and CDR2 SVGAGI come from the germline V gene. The CDR3 length is 14 residues. V lost 5 bases and J 0 bases, leaving 10 bases between the germline ends. The CDR3 is CASSGRQVNTEAFF. The CDR3 coding sequence is TGTGCCAGCAGTGGAAGACAGGTGAACACTGAAGCTTTCTTT.

This sequence joins TRBV6-2 or TRBV6-3 and TRBJ2-1; maybe TRBD1 (5 bases). Germline V gives CDR1 MNHEY, CDR2 SVGEGT. The CDR3 sequence is 15 residues long. V dropped 2 bases and J dropped 0 bases, with 8 bases sitting between them. The CDR3 bases are TGTGCCAGCAGTTACCCTAGGGGCTCCTACAATGAGCAGTTCTTC. This encodes CASSYPRGSYNEQFF.